This passage covers 5 T cell receptor beta chains from one sample sequenced in a study of response to subunit inactivated influenza vaccine. TCRdb re-called the RT-PCR reads with MiXCR, one entry per CDR3 protein. Of approximately 500,000 distinct CDR3 sequences in the sample, 13% to 15% were seen once. The input for sequencing was PBMCs from blood, taken 11 to 12 days after vaccination. The receptors here all came from a man aged 45 to 65 who received an inactivated influenza vaccine.

This sequence joins TRBV5-1 and TRBJ2-3, with 11 bases identical to TRBD2. CDR1 is SGHRS, CDR2 YFSETQ, per germline. This CDR3 spans 16 amino acids. The trim removed 4 bases at V and 3 bases at J, leaving 7 bases unmatched. Written as DNA, the CDR3 is TGCGCCAGCAGCATCGGTAGCGGGGGGGGGACAGATACGCAGTATTTT. This codes for CASSIGSGGGTDTQYF.

Only a few counts were recorded for this clonotype. This chain links TRBV11-2 with TRBJ2-1, with 7 bases matching TRBD1. The germline gives CDR1 SGHAT, CDR2 FQNNGV. The CDR3 consists of 17 residues. J lost 8 bases, V lost 5 bases, and 18 bases had no gene match. The CDR3 DNA reads TGTGCCAGCAGCCAATCACTGGGGAGACAGGGCCTCTATGAGCAGTTCTTC. Translating it yields CASSQSLGRQGLYEQFF.

The chain combines TRBV20-1 with TRBJ1-3; D unresolved. The CDR3 contains 15 residues. CDR1 and CDR2 from the germline V gene are DFQATT and SNEGSKA (reference sequence). Between the trimmed V and J ends, which lost 1 base and 1 base, there was a span of 11 bases. DNA for the CDR3: TGCAGTGCTAGAGTTGGGGAAAGGTCTGGAAACACCATATATTTT. Translation gives CSARVGERSGNTIYF.

This clonotype was counted ten times or more. The chain employs TRBV6-1 and TRBJ2-7, with D maybe TRBD1 (6 bases). Trimming took 3 bases from V and 2 from J, leaving 11 bases between them. Germline V lookup: CDR1 MNHNS, CDR2 SASEGT. The CDR3 is 14 amino acids. The CDR3: CASSDDRTPYEQYF. The CDR3 region has the DNA TGTGCCAGCAGTGACGACAGGACCCCCTACGAGCAGTACTTC.

This clonotype was seen repeatedly, ten times or more. The chain links TRBV5-1 to TRBJ2-5; 8 bases match TRBD1. The CDR3 has 16 amino acids. The V gene's germline CDR1 is SGHRS and CDR2 YFSETQ. J was trimmed by 5 bases and V by 4 bases; bases with no gene match: 13. For the CDR3, the DNA is TGCGCCAGCAGCCCTATAGGACAGGGCCTTCGGGAGACCCAGTACTTC. Protein: CASSPIGQGLRETQYF.